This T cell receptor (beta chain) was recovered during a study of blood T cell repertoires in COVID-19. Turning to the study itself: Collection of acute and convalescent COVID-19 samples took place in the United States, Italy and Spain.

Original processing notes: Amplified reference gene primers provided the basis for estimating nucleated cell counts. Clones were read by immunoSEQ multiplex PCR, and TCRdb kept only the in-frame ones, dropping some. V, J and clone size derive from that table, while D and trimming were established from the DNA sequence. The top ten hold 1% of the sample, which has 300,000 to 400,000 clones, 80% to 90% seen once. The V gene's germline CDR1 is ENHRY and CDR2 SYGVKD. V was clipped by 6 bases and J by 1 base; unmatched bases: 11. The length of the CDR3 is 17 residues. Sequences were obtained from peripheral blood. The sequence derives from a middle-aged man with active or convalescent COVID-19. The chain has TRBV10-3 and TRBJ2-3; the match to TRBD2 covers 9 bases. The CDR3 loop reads CAISPGGGGLGTDTQYF. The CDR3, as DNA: TGTGCCATCAGCCCGGGCGGGGGGGGCCTGGGCACAGATACGCAGTATTTT.